This note documents a single T cell receptor beta chain sequence. Its antigen target is currently unknown. One base away there is no much larger clone; base qualities are not given. These data belong to a study of CD8 T cells in Susac syndrome (dated 2019 in TCRdb). A note on the overall study: Of the Susac syndrome patients who were sequenced, about six had clinically active disease and 8 or 9 were in clinical remission. At blood withdrawal, Susac syndrome patients were therapy-naive, treated with corticosteroids (with IVIg additionally given to some), or treated with IVIg alone. The study used repertoire sequencing to test whether antigen drove CD8+ T cell activation and differentiation in Susac syndrome. CD8+ T cell repertoire clonality was compared between about a dozen healthy donors, some 14 Susac syndrome patients and roughly 15 multiple sclerosis patients.

Results and caveats for the whole study, not just this receptor: Clonal expansion was seen in Susac syndrome CD8+ repertoires, peaking in CD8+ TEMRA cells and being greater in clinically active patients than in remitting ones. Looking at Susac-specific public clones, the researchers identified roughly 17 in the total CD8+ repertoire and about 5 in the CD8+ TEMRA repertoire. The TCR sequencing and HLA analysis was acknowledged to have included a relatively small number of individuals.

Peripheral blood CD8+ and CD4+ T cells from healthy donors, Susac syndrome patients and multiple sclerosis patients were profiled by high-throughput TCR beta sequencing. The Susac syndrome patients fulfilled recently defined diagnostic criteria for either definite or probable disease. Bulk CD8+ and CD4+ T cells were purified magnetically by negative isolation, whereas CD8+ TEMRA cells were enriched by FACS. Blood was collected in EDTA tubes and processed within 24 hours, with PBMCs isolated through density gradient centrifugation. PBMCs intended for TCR sequencing were cryopreserved in liquid nitrogen and were subsequently thawed in a 37 degrees C water bath. Purity of sorted or isolated CD4+, CD8+ and CD8+ TEMRA cells was at least 90%. RNA was extracted with the RNeasy kit and about 0.5 to 1 ug was reverse transcribed using random hexamers. The immunoSEQ multiplex PCR assay, which covers 54 Vbeta and 13 Jbeta segments, was used to amplify TCR beta CDR3 regions. PCR amplification bias was corrected using a synthetic template baseline for primer optimization and computational correction. Regarding the original processing steps: Reads were annotated to V, D and J genes according to IMGT and were analyzed with immunoSEQ Analyzer, with only productive sequences retained. Clonality was computed as one minus Shannon entropy normalized by log2 of the number of productive unique sequences. For each patient and control, public and private clones were evaluated among the 100 most prevalent clones. Susac-specific clones were defined as absent from healthy and MS cohorts, 800 to 1,200 published viral clones and other ImmuneACCESS disease sequences. In-frame beta chains were kept once TCRdb had trimmed the public reads at Q25 with fastp and called clones with MiXCR. Under each unique CDR3 protein, matching rows form one entry showing the most common genes and DNA. The V and J calls reflect TCRdb's pipeline rather than the authors' work. Counted in this sample were fewer than 150,000 distinct CDR3 sequences; 95% of them appeared once. The top ten clonotypes cover about 0.18% of the sample.

Trimming at the junction amounts to 5 bases on V and 0 bases on J, and the germline ends lie 10 bases apart. Sequences DFQATT (CDR1) and SNEGSKA (CDR2) are obtained from the germline V gene (reference sequence). CDR3 length: 13 amino acids, cysteine to phenylalanine. Here the CDR3 DNA is all that survives: 39 bases in frame from base 1. The TCR sequence derives from a human donor with Susac syndrome. The rearrangement combines TRBV20-1 with TRBJ1-1; no D gene can be assigned with confidence. The sequenced sample was CD8+ T cells from PBMCs. The DNA reads as follows: TGCAGTGCTCAGCAGGAGGTGAACACTGAAGCTTTCTTT. The translation is CSAQQEVNTEAFF.